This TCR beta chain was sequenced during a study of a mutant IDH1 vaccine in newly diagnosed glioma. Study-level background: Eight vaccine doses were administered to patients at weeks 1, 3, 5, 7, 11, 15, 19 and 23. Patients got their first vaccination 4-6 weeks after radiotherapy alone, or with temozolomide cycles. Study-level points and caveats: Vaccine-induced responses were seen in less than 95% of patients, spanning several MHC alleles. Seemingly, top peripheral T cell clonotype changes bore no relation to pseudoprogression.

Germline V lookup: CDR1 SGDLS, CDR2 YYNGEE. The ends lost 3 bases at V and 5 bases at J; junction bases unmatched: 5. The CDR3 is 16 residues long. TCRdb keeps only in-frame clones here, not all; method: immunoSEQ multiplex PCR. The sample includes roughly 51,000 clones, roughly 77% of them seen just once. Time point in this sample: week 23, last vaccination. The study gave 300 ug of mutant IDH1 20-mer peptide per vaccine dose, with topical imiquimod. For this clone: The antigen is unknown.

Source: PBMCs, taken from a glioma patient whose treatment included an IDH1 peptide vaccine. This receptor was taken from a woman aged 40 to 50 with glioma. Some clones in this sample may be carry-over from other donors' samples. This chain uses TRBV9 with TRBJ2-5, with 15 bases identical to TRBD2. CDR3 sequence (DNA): TGTGCCAGCAGCGGGACTAGCGGGGGGGCTGGGGAGACCCAGTACTTC. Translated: CASSGTSGGAGETQYF.